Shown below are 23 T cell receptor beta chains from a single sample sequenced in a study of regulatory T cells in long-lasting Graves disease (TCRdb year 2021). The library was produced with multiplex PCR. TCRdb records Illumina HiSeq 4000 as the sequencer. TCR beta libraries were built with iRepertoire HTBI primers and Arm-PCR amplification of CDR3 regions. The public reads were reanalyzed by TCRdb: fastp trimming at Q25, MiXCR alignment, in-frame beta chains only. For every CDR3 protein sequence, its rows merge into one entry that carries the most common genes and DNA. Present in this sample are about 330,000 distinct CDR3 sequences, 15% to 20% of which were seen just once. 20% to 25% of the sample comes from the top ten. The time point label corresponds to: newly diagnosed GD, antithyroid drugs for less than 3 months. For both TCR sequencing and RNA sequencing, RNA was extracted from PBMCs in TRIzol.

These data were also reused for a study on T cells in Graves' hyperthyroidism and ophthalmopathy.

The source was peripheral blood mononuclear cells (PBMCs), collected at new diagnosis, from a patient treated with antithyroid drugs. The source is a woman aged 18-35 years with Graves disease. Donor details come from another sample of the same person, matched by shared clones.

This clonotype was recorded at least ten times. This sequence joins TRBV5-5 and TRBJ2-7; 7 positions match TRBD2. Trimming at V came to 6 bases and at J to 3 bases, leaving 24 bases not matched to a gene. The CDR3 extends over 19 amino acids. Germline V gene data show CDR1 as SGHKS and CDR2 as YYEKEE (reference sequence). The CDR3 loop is CASTPGPSGRRSGLYEQYF. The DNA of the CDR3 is TGTGCCAGCACCCCCGGGCCTAGCGGTAGACGGAGTGGGCTCTACGAGCAGTACTTC.

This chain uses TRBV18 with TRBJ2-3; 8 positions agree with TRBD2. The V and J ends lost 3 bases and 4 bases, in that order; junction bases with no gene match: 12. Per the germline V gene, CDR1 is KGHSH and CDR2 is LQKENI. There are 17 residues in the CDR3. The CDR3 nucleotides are TGTGCCAGCTCACCCCTATCCGTAAGCGGGGGCGCAGATACGCAGTATTTT. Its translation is CASSPLSVSGGADTQYF.

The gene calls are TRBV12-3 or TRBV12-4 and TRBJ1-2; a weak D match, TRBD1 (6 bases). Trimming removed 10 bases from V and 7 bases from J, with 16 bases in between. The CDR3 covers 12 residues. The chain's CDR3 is CAIPDGGSGYTF. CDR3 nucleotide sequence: TGTGCCATACCGGACGGGGGCTCTGGCTACACCTTC.

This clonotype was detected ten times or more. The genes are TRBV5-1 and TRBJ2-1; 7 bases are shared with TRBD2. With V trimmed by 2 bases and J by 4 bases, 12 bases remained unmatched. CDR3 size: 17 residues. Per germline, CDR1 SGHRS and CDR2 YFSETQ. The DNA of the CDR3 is TGCGCCAGCAGCTTTGGGCTACTAGCGTCCATTTACAATGAGCAGTTCTTC. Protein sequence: CASSFGLLASIYNEQFF.

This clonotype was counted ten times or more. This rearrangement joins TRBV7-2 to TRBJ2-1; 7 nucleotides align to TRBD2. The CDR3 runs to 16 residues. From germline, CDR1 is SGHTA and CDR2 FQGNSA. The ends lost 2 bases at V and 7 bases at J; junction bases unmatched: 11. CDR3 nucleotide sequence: TGTGCCAGCAGCTTAAATCCAGCGGGAAAGGGGAATGAGCAGTTCTTC. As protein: CASSLNPAGKGNEQFF.

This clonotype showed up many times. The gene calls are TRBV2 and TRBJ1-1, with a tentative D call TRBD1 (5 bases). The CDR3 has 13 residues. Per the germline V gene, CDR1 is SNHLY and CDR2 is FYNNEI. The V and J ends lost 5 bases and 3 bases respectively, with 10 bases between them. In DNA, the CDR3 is TGTGCCAGCAGTAAGGGGCAACACACTGAAGCTTTCTTT. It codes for CASSKGQHTEAFF. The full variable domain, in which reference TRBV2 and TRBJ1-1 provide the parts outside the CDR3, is EPEVTQTPSHQVTQMGQEVILRCVPISNHLYFYWYRQILGQKVEFLVSFYNNEISEKSEIFDDQFSVERPDGSNFTLKIRSTKLEDSAMYFCASSKGQHTEAFFGQGTRLTVV.

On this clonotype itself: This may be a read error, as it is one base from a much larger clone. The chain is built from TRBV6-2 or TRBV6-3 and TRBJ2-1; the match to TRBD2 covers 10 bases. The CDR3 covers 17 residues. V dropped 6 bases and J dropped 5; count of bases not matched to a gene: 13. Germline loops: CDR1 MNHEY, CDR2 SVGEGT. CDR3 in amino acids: CASSTRASGSIHNEQFF. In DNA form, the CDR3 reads TGTGCCAGCAGCACACGGGCTAGCGGGAGCATCCACAATGAGCAGTTCTTC.

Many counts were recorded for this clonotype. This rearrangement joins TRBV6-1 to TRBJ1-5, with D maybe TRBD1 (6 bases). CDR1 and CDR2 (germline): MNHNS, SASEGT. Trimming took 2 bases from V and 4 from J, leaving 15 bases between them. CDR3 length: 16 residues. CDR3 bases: TGTGCCAGCAGTGAATGGGAGGGGGAGGCAAATCAGCCCCAGCATTTT. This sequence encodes CASSEWEGEANQPQHF.

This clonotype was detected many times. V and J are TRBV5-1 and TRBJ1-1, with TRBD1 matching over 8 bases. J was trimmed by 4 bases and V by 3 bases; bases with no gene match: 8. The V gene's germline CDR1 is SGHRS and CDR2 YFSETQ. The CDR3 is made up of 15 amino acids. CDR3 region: CASSSLDREGTEAFF. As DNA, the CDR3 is TGCGCCAGCAGCTCCTTGGACAGGGAGGGCACTGAAGCTTTCTTT.

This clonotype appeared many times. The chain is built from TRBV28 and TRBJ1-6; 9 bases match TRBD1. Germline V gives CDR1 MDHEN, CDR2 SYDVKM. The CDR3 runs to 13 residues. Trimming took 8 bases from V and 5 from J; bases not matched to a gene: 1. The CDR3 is CASRTGDNSPLHF. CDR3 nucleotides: TGTGCCAGCCGGACAGGGGATAATTCACCCCTCCACTTT.

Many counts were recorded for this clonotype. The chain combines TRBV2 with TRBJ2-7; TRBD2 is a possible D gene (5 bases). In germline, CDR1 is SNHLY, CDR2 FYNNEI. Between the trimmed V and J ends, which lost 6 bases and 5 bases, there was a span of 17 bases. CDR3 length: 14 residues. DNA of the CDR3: TGTGCCAGCAGCCCGTCCCGGGGAGTCAACGAGCAGTACTTC. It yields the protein CASSPSRGVNEQYF.

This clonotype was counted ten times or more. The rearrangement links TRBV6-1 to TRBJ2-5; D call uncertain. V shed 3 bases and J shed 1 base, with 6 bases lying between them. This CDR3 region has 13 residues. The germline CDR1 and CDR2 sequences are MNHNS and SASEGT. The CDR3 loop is CASSDGSQETQYF. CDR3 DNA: TGTGCCAGCAGTGATGGTAGCCAAGAGACCCAGTACTTC.

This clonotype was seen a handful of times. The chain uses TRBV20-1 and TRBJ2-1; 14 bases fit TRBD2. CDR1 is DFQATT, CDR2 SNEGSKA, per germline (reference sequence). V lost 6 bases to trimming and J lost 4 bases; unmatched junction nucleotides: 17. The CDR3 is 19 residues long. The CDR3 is CSASTSPGTSGGFYNEQFF. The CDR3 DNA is TGCAGTGCCAGCACTTCCCCCGGGACTAGCGGGGGATTTTACAATGAGCAGTTCTTC.

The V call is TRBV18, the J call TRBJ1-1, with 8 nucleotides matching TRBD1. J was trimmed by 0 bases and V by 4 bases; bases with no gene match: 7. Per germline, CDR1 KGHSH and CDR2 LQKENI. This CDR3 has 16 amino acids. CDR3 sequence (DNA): TGTGCCAGCTCACAAGACAGGGGAATGGTGAACACTGAAGCTTTCTTT. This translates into CASSQDRGMVNTEAFF.

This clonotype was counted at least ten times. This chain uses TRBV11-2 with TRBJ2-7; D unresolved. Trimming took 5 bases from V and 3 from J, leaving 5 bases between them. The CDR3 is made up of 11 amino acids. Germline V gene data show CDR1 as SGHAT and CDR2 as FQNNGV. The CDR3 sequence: CASSRHYEQYF. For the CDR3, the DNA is TGTGCCAGCAGCCGCCACTACGAGCAGTACTTC. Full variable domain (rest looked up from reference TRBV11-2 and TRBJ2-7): EAGVAQSPRYKIIEKRQSVAFWCNPISGHATLYWYQQILGQGPKLLIQFQNNGVVDDSQLPKDRFSAERLKGVDSTLKIQPAKLEDSAVYLCASSRHYEQYFGPGTRLTVT.

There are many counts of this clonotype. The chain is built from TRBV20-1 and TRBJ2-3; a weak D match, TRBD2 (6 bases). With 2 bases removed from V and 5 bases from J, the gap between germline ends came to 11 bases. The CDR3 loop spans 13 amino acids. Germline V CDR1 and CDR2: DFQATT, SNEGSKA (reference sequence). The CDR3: CSARWPSVDTQYF. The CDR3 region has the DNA TGCAGTGCTAGATGGCCTAGCGTAGATACGCAGTATTTT.

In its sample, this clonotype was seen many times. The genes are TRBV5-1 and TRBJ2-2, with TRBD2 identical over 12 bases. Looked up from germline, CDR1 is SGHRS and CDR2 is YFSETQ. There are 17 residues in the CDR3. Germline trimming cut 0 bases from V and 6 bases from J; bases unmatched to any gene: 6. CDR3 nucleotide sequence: TGCGCCAGCAGCTTGGCCATACTAGCGGGAGGTCCCGGGGAGCTGTTTTTT. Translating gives CASSLAILAGGPGELFF.

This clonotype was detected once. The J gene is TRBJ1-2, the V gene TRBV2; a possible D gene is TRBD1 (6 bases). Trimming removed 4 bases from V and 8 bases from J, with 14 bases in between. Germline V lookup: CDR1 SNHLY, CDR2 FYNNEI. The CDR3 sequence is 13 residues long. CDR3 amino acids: CASSGVLGGGYTF. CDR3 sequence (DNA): TGTGCCAGCAGTGGGGTCCTAGGGGGAGGCTACACCTTC.

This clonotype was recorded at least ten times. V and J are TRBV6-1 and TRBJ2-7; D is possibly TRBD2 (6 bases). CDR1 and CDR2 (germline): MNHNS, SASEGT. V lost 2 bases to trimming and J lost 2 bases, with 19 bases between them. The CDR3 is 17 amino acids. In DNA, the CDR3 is TGTGCCAGCAGTGAACATATAAACCGGGACTGGGCCTACGAGCAGTACTTC. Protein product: CASSEHINRDWAYEQYF.

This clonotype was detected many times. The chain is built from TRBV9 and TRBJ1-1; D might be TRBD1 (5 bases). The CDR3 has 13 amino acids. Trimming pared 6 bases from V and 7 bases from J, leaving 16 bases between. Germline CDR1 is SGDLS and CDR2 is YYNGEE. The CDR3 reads CASKGVGGFEAFF. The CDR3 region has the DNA TGTGCCAGCAAGGGAGTGGGGGGATTTGAAGCTTTCTTT.

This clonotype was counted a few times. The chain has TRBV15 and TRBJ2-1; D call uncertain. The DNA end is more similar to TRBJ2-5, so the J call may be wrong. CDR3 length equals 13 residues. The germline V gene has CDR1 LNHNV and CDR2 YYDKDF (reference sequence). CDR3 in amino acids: CATSRIPQETQYF. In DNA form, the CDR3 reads TGTGCCACCAGCAGAATCCCACAAGAGACCCAGTACTTC.

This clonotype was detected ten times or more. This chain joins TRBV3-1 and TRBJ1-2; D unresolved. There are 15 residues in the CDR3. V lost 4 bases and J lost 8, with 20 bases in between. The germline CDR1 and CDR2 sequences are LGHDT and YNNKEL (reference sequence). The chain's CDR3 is CASSPSKGSLNGYTF. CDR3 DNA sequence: TGTGCCAGCAGCCCCTCGAAAGGGAGTCTGAACGGCTACACCTTC.

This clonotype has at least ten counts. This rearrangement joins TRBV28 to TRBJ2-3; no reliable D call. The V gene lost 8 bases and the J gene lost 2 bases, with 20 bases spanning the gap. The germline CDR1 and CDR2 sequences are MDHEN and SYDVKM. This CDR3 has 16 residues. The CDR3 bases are TGTGCCAGCCCCACTCCCTGGGTTGACCCCACAGATACGCAGTATTTT. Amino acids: CASPTPWVDPTDTQYF.